Listed here are 24 T cell receptor beta chains from one sample, sequenced in a study of T cell responses to AZD1222 COVID-19 vaccine. The method was immunoSEQ multiplex PCR; TCRdb's version includes in-frame clones alone and lacks a portion of them. This table holds around 200,000 clones, roughly 90% found once. This material consisted of peripheral blood, taken on day 0 of AZD1222 vaccination. These receptors originate from an adult in good health.

The genes are TRBV10-2 and TRBJ2-5; D may be TRBD2 (5 bases). The V end lost 6 bases, the J end lost 4 bases, and 18 bases lay between the germline ends. Germline V CDR1 and CDR2: WSHSY, SAAADI. There are 15 residues in the CDR3. CDR3 coding DNA: TGCGCCAGCAGGGAACCCGGGAACTCTCCAGAGACCCAGTACTTC. Its protein is CASREPGNSPETQYF.

This clone showed up just once. The V and J genes are TRBV25-1 and TRBJ1-1, with a tentative D call TRBD1 (5 bases). Trimming left V 2 bases short and J 4 bases short, with 5 bases between. Per the germline V gene, CDR1 is MGHDK and CDR2 is SYGVNS. The CDR3 contains 12 residues. CDR3 residues: CASSEGGTEAFF. CDR3 nucleotide sequence: TGTGCCAGCAGTGAAGGGGGCACTGAAGCTTTCTTT.

The chain joins TRBV2 to TRBJ2-1; 7 bases are a match to TRBD2. CDR3 length equals 18 residues. V gave up 6 bases and J gave up 0 bases; unmatched junction bases: 14. Germline CDR1 reads SNHLY; CDR2 reads FYNNEI. The CDR3 is CASRHRALRTSSYNEQFF. In nucleotides, the CDR3 is TGTGCCAGCAGGCACCGCGCTCTCAGGACTAGCTCCTACAATGAGCAGTTCTTC.

The gene calls are TRBV5-1 and TRBJ1-2, with D perhaps matching TRBD1 (6 bases). Germline values: CDR1 SGHRS, CDR2 YFSETQ. Trimming took off 4 bases at V and 7 bases at J, with 14 bases between the two ends. CDR3 length: 13 amino acids. The CDR3: CASSPDGGSGYTF. CDR3 nucleotides: TGCGCCAGCAGCCCAGACGGGGGCTCTGGCTACACCTTC.

A single count supports this clone. The rearrangement uses TRBV9 and TRBJ1-1; no reliable D call. With 0 bases removed from V and 0 bases from J, the gap between germline ends came to 9 bases. CDR3 length: 15 amino acids. From germline, CDR1 is SGDLS and CDR2 YYNGEE. This chain's CDR3 is CASSVGPGMNTEAFF. As DNA, the CDR3 is TGTGCCAGCAGCGTAGGTCCGGGGATGAACACTGAAGCTTTCTTT. The variable domain in full, completed from reference TRBV9 and TRBJ1-1, reads DSGVTQTPKHLITATGQRVTLRCSPRSGDLSVYWYQQSLDQGLQFLIQYYNGEERAKGNILERFSAQQFPDLHSELNLSSLELGDSALYFCASSVGPGMNTEAFFGQGTRLTVV.

For this clone: Germline and junction disagree at one end, which may indicate a read error. This chain connects TRBV9 to TRBJ1-3; D gene ambiguous. Germline V CDR1 and CDR2: SGDLS, YYNGEE. This CDR3 has 11 residues. CDR3 nucleotides: TGTGCCGGCAGCTTTGGAAACACCATATATTTT. Its translation is CAGSFGNTIYF.

With regard to this clone: The same CDR3 arises from other DNA sequences in this sample as well. The chain uses TRBV5-1 and TRBJ2-7; D not certain. Trimming left V 0 bases short and J 4 bases short, with 5 bases between. Germline V lookup: CDR1 SGHRS, CDR2 YFSETQ. This CDR3 region has 12 residues. The CDR3 loop reads CASSLGGYEQYF. In DNA form, the CDR3 reads TGCGCCAGCAGCTTGGGCGGTTACGAGCAGTACTTC.

CDR3 bases: TGTGCCAGCAGAACGGGACTAGCGGGGACAGATACGCAGTATTTT. Protein product: CASRTGLAGTDTQYF. The V gene is TRBV2, the J gene TRBJ2-3; TRBD2 aligns across 13 bases. The germline V gene encodes CDR1 SNHLY and CDR2 FYNNEI. With 6 bases clipped from V and 3 bases from J, the junction kept 3 bases outside the gene matches. The CDR3 loop spans 15 amino acids.

V usage is TRBV27 and J usage is TRBJ1-4; 7 nucleotides match TRBD1. The CDR3 has 17 residues. The V gene's germline CDR1 is MNHEY and CDR2 SMNVEV (reference sequence). The V segment lost 0 bases and the J segment 6 bases; nucleotides outside the gene matches: 10. The CDR3 reads CASSLSPHRGKDEKLFF. The CDR3 nucleotides read TGTGCCAGCAGTTTATCCCCGCACAGGGGAAAAGATGAAAAACTGTTTTTT.

This clone appeared once. The V and J genes are TRBV7-6 and TRBJ1-3; 7 bases line up with TRBD1. The germline V gene has CDR1 SGHVS and CDR2 FNYEAQ. V was clipped by 7 bases and J by 2 bases; unmatched bases: 11. The CDR3 is made up of 16 amino acids. Here the CDR3 DNA reads TGTGCCAGCACCAACATAGGGCAGGGGGCTGGAAACACCATATATTTT. Its protein product is CASTNIGQGAGNTIYF. The entire variable domain, with the rest obtained from reference TRBV7-6 and TRBJ1-3, is as follows: GAGVSQSPRYKVTKRGQDVALRCDPISGHVSLYWYRQALGQGPEFLTYFNYEAQQDKSGLPNDRFSAERPEGSISTLTIQRTEQRDSAMYRCASTNIGQGAGNTIYFGEGSWLTVV.

V is TRBV2 and J is TRBJ1-3, with D unclear. The CDR3 has 14 residues. Trimming removed 1 base at V and 0 bases at J, with 4 bases between. Germline CDR1 SNHLY, CDR2 FYNNEI. CDR3 sequence (DNA): TGTGCCAGCAGTGAAGGACACTCTGGAAACACCATATATTTT. This encodes CASSEGHSGNTIYF.

The chain employs TRBV7-3 and TRBJ2-1; either TRBD1 or TRBD2 may supply D (5 bases each). Germline V lookup: CDR1 SGHTA, CDR2 FQGTGA. The CDR3 totals 13 residues. V lost 8 bases and J 11 bases, leaving 19 bases between the germline ends. The CDR3 DNA follows: TGTGCCAGCGGTAGTAATCGGGTGGGACAGCAGTTCTTC. It encodes CASGSNRVGQQFF.

This clone showed up many times. This chain connects TRBV7-3 to TRBJ2-1; TRBD1 matches at 10 bases. CDR3 length: 15 residues. Unmatched junction bases numbered 4, after V lost 5 bases and J lost 3 bases. Germline CDR1 reads SGHTA; CDR2 reads FQGTGA. CDR3 in DNA: TGTGCCAGCAGCGTGACAGGGGGCAACTACAATGAGCAGTTCTTC. Protein sequence: CASSVTGGNYNEQFF.

The chain has TRBV20-1 and TRBJ1-5; TRBD1 is a possible D gene (5 bases). Deletions cut 3 bases from V and 3 bases from J, with 12 bases between. This CDR3 is 14 amino acids long. The germline V gene has CDR1 DFQATT and CDR2 SNEGSKA (reference sequence). CDR3 nucleotide sequence: TGCAGTGCTAGTTGGGGGGGAGCCAATCAGCCCCAGCATTTT. Protein sequence: CSASWGGANQPQHF.

The chain recombines TRBV29-1 with TRBJ2-1, with 10 bases aligning to TRBD1. Trimming took 6 bases from V and 8 from J; bases not matched to a gene: 10. CDR1 is SQVTM and CDR2 is ANQGSEA in the germline V gene. The CDR3 runs 14 residues. CDR3 in amino acids: CSVRGGTGVDEQFF. CDR3 nucleotide sequence: TGCAGCGTGCGTGGGGGGACAGGGGTGGATGAGCAGTTCTTC.

This chain links TRBV5-1 with TRBJ2-1, with a weak D call TRBD1 (6 bases). This CDR3 is 16 amino acids long. The germline V gene encodes CDR1 SGHRS and CDR2 YFSETQ. Trimming removed 0 bases from V and 0 bases from J, with 10 bases in between. CDR3 region: CASSLAVGASYNEQFF. For the CDR3, the DNA is TGCGCCAGCAGCTTGGCGGTGGGGGCCTCCTACAATGAGCAGTTCTTC.

This clone was observed a single time. The chain couples TRBV19 to TRBJ1-5; no reliable D call. This CDR3 is built from 13 residues. CDR1 is LNHDA and CDR2 is SQIVND in the germline V gene (reference sequence). V was clipped by 9 bases and J by 1 base, with 10 bases between them. The CDR3 sequence: CASNTWSNQPQHF. As DNA, the CDR3 is TGTGCCAGCAATACCTGGAGCAATCAGCCCCAGCATTTT.

The J gene is TRBJ2-1, the V gene TRBV7-9; D is unclear. CDR1 and CDR2 (germline): SEHNR, FQNEAQ (reference sequence). V shed 7 bases and J shed 11 bases, with 15 bases lying between them. The CDR3 is 12 residues long. The CDR3 protein is CASTSTDLKQFF. CDR3 nucleotides: TGTGCCAGCACTTCCACCGACCTGAAGCAGTTCTTC.

DNA for the CDR3: TGTGCCAGCAGCCAAGCTAACAGCTACTACGAGCAGTACTTC. Translation: CASSQANSYYEQYF. V gene TRBV3-1 (or the pseudogene TRBV3-2) combines with J gene TRBJ2-7; D is undetermined. The CDR3 runs to 14 residues. Trimming pared 1 base from V and 3 bases from J, leaving 10 bases between. Per germline, CDR1 LGHDT and CDR2 YNNKEL (reference sequence).

This sequence joins TRBV3-1 (or the pseudogene TRBV3-2) and TRBJ2-7, with 12 bases matching TRBD1. The germline CDR1 and CDR2 sequences are LGHDT and YNNKEL (reference sequence). CDR3 length: 13 residues. After removal of 4 bases from V and 9 bases from J, the junction contained 4 bases not matched to a gene. CDR3 loop: CASSPGQGAVQYF. CDR3 nucleotides: TGTGCCAGCAGCCCGGGACAGGGGGCGGTGCAGTACTTC.

CDR3 bases: TGTGCCAGCAGTTCCTCGAAAGGGCCCGGCACAGATACGCAGTATTTT. Amino acid sequence: CASSSSKGPGTDTQYF. The genes are TRBV6-5 and TRBJ2-3; D is unresolved. V lost 4 bases and J lost 1, with 15 bases in between. The germline V gene encodes CDR1 MNHEY and CDR2 SVGAGI. This CDR3 is built from 16 residues.

The gene calls are TRBV7-2 and TRBJ2-7, with 7 bases identical to TRBD1. In germline, CDR1 is SGHTA, CDR2 FQGNSA. This CDR3 has 15 amino acids. Trimming cost V 2 bases and J 4 bases; bases outside gene matches: 8. This CDR3 is CASSLRRGTAYEQYF. DNA of the CDR3: TGTGCCAGCAGCTTAAGAAGAGGGACAGCTTACGAGCAGTACTTC.

In this sample, this clone turned up a few times. This sequence joins TRBV6-4 and TRBJ2-2, with D possibly matching TRBD1 (6 bases). From germline, CDR1 is MRHNA and CDR2 SNTAGT. The CDR3 loop spans 16 amino acids. V was cut by 3 bases and J by 2 bases, with 13 bases left in between. This CDR3 reads CASSDTQQGNTGELFF. In nucleotides, the CDR3 is TGTGCCAGCAGTGATACTCAACAGGGCAACACCGGGGAGCTGTTTTTT.

This chain links TRBV2 with TRBJ2-3, with 10 bases aligning to TRBD2. Germline assignment: CDR1 SNHLY and CDR2 FYNNEI. Trimming cost V 4 bases and J 5 bases; bases outside gene matches: 3. CDR3 length: 14 residues. The CDR3 DNA reads TGTGCCAGCAGTGGGACTAGCGGCCGAGATACGCAGTATTTT. Amino acids: CASSGTSGRDTQYF.